Shown below are 15 T cell receptor beta chains from a single sample sequenced in a study of T cell responses to AZD1222 COVID-19 vaccine. TCRdb keeps only in-frame clones here, not all; method: immunoSEQ multiplex PCR. The table records 99,000 or so clones, nearly 95% of them present only once. Sequencing was performed on peripheral blood, taken on day 0 of AZD1222 vaccination. The source is an adult in good health.

The V gene is TRBV30, the J gene TRBJ1-1; TRBD1 might be the D (5 bases). Germline CDR1 reads GTSNPN; CDR2 reads SVGIG (reference sequence). There are 14 residues in the CDR3. The ends were cut back, 1 base at V and 11 bases at J, with 20 bases in the middle. The DNA for the CDR3 is TGTGCCTGGAGTGATTCCCCTGGGACGCTAAGGGCTTTCTTT. This translates into CAWSDSPGTLRAFF.

The V and J genes are TRBV28 and TRBJ1-4; 9 bases are shared with TRBD1. Trimming cost V 1 base and J 6 bases; bases outside gene matches: 3. The germline V gene has CDR1 MDHEN and CDR2 SYDVKM. The CDR3 is 15 amino acids. CDR3: CASSLYRTGDEKLFF. DNA for the CDR3: TGTGCCAGCAGTTTATATCGGACAGGGGATGAAAAACTGTTTTTT.

This rearrangement joins TRBV6-2 or TRBV6-3 to TRBJ1-1; D might be TRBD1 (6 bases). V was pared by 1 base and J by 4 bases, with 16 bases between. The CDR3 is 16 amino acids. CDR1 MNHEY and CDR2 SVGEGT come from the germline V gene. CDR3 sequence reads: CASSYLLTGTGTEAFF. The CDR3 DNA sequence: TGTGCCAGCAGTTACTTACTAACAGGGACTGGCACTGAAGCTTTCTTT.

This clone was detected once. The chain carries TRBV3-1 (or the pseudogene TRBV3-2) and TRBJ1-1, with D unresolved. V lost 0 bases and J 6 bases, leaving 8 bases between the germline ends. Germline V lookup: CDR1 LGHDT, CDR2 YNNKEL (reference sequence). The CDR3 is made up of 13 amino acids. The CDR3 here is CASSQDNSPEAFF. The CDR3 coding sequence is TGTGCCAGCAGCCAAGACAACAGCCCTGAAGCTTTCTTT.

This clone was detected once. The chain uses TRBV7-8 and TRBJ2-7; 9 nucleotides line up with TRBD2. Trimming cost V 4 bases and J 3 bases; bases outside gene matches: 4. Germline values: CDR1 SGHVS, CDR2 FQNEAQ. The CDR3 spans 14 residues. This CDR3 reads CASSSLAGRYEQYF. DNA of the CDR3: TGTGCCAGCAGCTCACTAGCGGGCCGCTACGAGCAGTACTTC.

The chain carries TRBV9 and TRBJ2-7, with D perhaps matching TRBD2 (6 bases). Germline V gene sequence: CDR1 SGDLS, CDR2 YYNGEE. CDR3 length equals 16 residues. Trimming pared 4 bases from V and 4 bases from J, leaving 21 bases between. CDR3 amino acids: CASSPQGGTVFYEQYF. CDR3 in DNA: TGTGCCAGCAGCCCCCAAGGAGGGACCGTATTTTACGAGCAGTACTTC.

The chain couples TRBV20-1 to TRBJ1-1, with TRBD1 identical over 8 bases. CDR1 and CDR2 (germline): DFQATT, SNEGSKA (reference sequence). The junction had 6 bases not matched to a gene; V was cut back by 3 bases and J by 12 bases. CDR3 length equals 11 residues. CDR3 nucleotide sequence: TGCAGTGCTAGTGCAGGGGGCGGATCTTTCTTT. Its translation: CSASAGGGSFF.

V usage is TRBV6-5 and J usage is TRBJ1-4; D gene unclear. CDR1 is MNHEY, CDR2 SVGAGI, per germline. V lost 10 bases and J 4 bases, leaving 16 bases between the germline ends. CDR3 length equals 14 residues. In DNA form, the CDR3 reads TGTGCCACCCTAAAGGCGGCAGTTAATGAAAAACTGTTTTTT. Translated: CATLKAAVNEKLFF.

The chain is built from TRBV7-2 and TRBJ2-7, with D possibly being TRBD2 (8 bases). With 2 bases removed from V and 6 bases from J, the gap between germline ends came to 17 bases. Germline V gene data show CDR1 as SGHTA and CDR2 as FQGNSA. CDR3 length: 15 residues. As DNA, the CDR3 is TGTGCCAGCAGCTTAAGGGGGCTAGCGGGCTCCGAGCAGTACTTC. It encodes CASSLRGLAGSEQYF.

The chain is built from TRBV18 and TRBJ1-4; weak D call: TRBD1 (6 bases). Germline CDR1 is KGHSH and CDR2 is LQKENI. The CDR3 extends over 15 amino acids. V lost 1 base and J lost 0, with 6 bases in between. The CDR3 here is CASSPRTATNEKLFF. DNA for the CDR3: TGTGCCAGCTCACCACGGACAGCAACTAATGAAAAACTGTTTTTT.

The chain joins TRBV2 to TRBJ1-5, with 7 positions matching TRBD1. The germline CDR1 and CDR2 sequences are SNHLY and FYNNEI. Germline trimming cut 6 bases from V and 1 base from J; bases unmatched to any gene: 3. The CDR3 contains 14 residues. The CDR3 DNA sequence: TGTGCCAGCAGAGACAGGGTAAGCAATCAGCCCCAGCATTTT. Translating it yields CASRDRVSNQPQHF.

The chain has TRBV2 and TRBJ2-5, with 7 bases identical to TRBD2. The CDR3 has 14 residues. The V gene end was trimmed by 4 bases and the J gene end by 1 base; junction bases not matched to a gene: 3. Germline V gene data show CDR1 as SNHLY and CDR2 as FYNNEI. CDR3 sequence: CASSGGGSQETQYF. The CDR3 coding sequence is TGTGCCAGCAGTGGGGGGGGGTCCCAAGAGACCCAGTACTTC.

This clone occurred once. This chain connects TRBV30 to TRBJ1-1; D is uncertain. CDR3 length equals 12 residues. Trimming pared 1 base from V and 5 bases from J, leaving 8 bases between. CDR1 and CDR2 (germline): GTSNPN, SVGIG (reference sequence). The CDR3, as DNA: TGTGCCTGGAGTGGGGTAGGAACTGAAGCTTTCTTT. Translation gives CAWSGVGTEAFF.

The chain carries TRBV2 and TRBJ1-1, with D possibly being TRBD1 (5 bases). From germline, CDR1 is SNHLY and CDR2 FYNNEI. V lost 9 bases and J lost 4, with 15 bases in between. The CDR3 loop spans 13 amino acids. CDR3 region: CARTGTFGTEAFF. The CDR3 coding sequence is TGTGCCAGGACCGGGACGTTTGGCACTGAAGCTTTCTTT.

The table lists this clone with a count of one. J is TRBJ1-1 and V is TRBV7-8; TRBD1 is a possible D gene (6 bases). The V end was cut by 2 bases, the J end by 1 base, with 17 bases between. Germline lookup yields CDR1 SGHVS and CDR2 FQNEAQ. The CDR3 loop spans 17 amino acids. The CDR3 protein is CASSLNHIRGQNTEAFF. The CDR3 DNA reads TGTGCCAGCAGCTTAAATCATATCAGGGGTCAGAACACTGAAGCTTTCTTT. The variable domain in full, completed from reference TRBV7-8 and TRBJ1-1, reads GAGVSQSPRYKVAKRGQDVALRCDPISGHVSLFWYQQALGQGPEFLTYFQNEAQLDKSGLPSDRFFAERPEGSVSTLKIQRTQQEDSAVYLCASSLNHIRGQNTEAFFGQGTRLTVV.